Shown below are 32 T cell receptor beta chains from a single sample sequenced in a study of CD4 T cells in relation to SARS-CoV-2 and coronaviruses. This table comes from immunoSEQ multiplex PCR, and its TCRdb copy is limited to in-frame clones, with some not included. The table includes tens of thousands of clones, over 60% detected once. For these receptors, no antigen is known. CD4+ T cells from unexposed donors were obtained before the COVID-19 pandemic (2011-2018). Isolation of CD4+ T cells took place after 10 days in culture. Material: CD4+ T cells from PBMCs, cultured in vitro. Source of these receptors: a human donor in good health.

The rearrangement uses TRBV5-1 and TRBJ2-2; 9 bases are shared with TRBD1. The J segment lost 6 bases and the V segment lost 1 base, leaving 7 bases of the junction unmatched. The CDR3 consists of 16 residues. CDR1 is SGHRS and CDR2 is YFSETQ in the germline V gene. The CDR3 region is CASSLTGQGSPGELFF. Written as DNA, the CDR3 is TGCGCCAGCAGCTTGACGGGACAGGGAAGCCCCGGGGAGCTGTTTTTT.

The chain joins TRBV4-3 to TRBJ2-2, with 8 bases identical to TRBD1. This CDR3 is built from 17 residues. Germline trimming cut 1 base from V and 1 base from J; bases unmatched to any gene: 5. Germline V CDR1 and CDR2: LGHNA, YSLEER. CDR3 sequence: CASSQVFGQGNTGELFF. In DNA, the CDR3 is TGCGCCAGCAGCCAAGTGTTCGGACAGGGGAACACCGGGGAGCTGTTTTTT.

The chain uses TRBV23-1 and TRBJ1-3, with 8 positions matching TRBD1. TRBV23-1 has ORF status, its function being uncertain. V lost 8 bases to trimming and J lost 0 bases; unmatched junction nucleotides: 18. The CDR3 runs to 19 residues. CDR3 nucleotide sequence: TGCGCCAGCGTCCGGGACAGGACCTACTTACTAGTCTCTGGAAACACCATATATTTT. Residues: CASVRDRTYLLVSGNTIYF.

The genes are TRBV7-2 and TRBJ2-7, with 8 nucleotides matching TRBD1. Trimming at V came to 2 bases and at J to 5 bases, leaving 8 bases not matched to a gene. This CDR3 comprises 15 residues. Germline CDR1 and CDR2: SGHTA and FQGNSA. CDR3 residues: CASSLYGQGMDEQYF. In DNA form, the CDR3 reads TGTGCCAGCAGCTTATACGGACAGGGTATGGACGAGCAGTACTTC.

The chain carries TRBV7-2 and TRBJ2-3; TRBD1 matches at 11 bases. The CDR3 contains 16 residues. V gave up 4 bases and J gave up 2 bases; unmatched junction bases: 5. CDR1 is SGHTA and CDR2 is FQGNSA in the germline V gene. The CDR3 DNA reads TGTGCCAGCAGCTGGTCGGGACAGGGGGACACAGATACGCAGTATTTT. Protein sequence: CASSWSGQGDTDTQYF.

The genes are TRBV30 and TRBJ2-1, with 7 bases lining up with TRBD2. The CDR3 consists of 16 residues. Losses at the gene ends were 3 bases for V and 0 bases for J; bases not matched to a gene: 8. Germline V CDR1 and CDR2: GTSNPN, SVGIG (reference sequence). The CDR3: CAWRGGETSSYNEQFF. Here the CDR3 DNA reads TGTGCCTGGAGGGGGGGGGAAACGAGCTCCTACAATGAGCAGTTCTTC.

The J gene is TRBJ2-1, the V gene TRBV28; either TRBD1 or TRBD2 may fit D (8 bases each). Deletions cut 8 bases from V and 6 bases from J, with 17 bases between. Germline V CDR1 and CDR2: MDHEN, SYDVKM. This CDR3 has 14 amino acids. The CDR3, as DNA: TGTGCCAGCCGGGGGGGGACAGGCGGCAATGAGCAGTTCTTC. Translation: CASRGGTGGNEQFF. The variable domain in full, with the rest retrieved from reference TRBV28 and TRBJ2-1, is DVKVTQSSRYLVKRTGEKVFLECVQDMDHENMFWYRQDPGLGLRLIYFSYDVKMKEKGDIPEGYSVSREKKERFSLILESASTNQTSMYLCASRGGTGGNEQFFGPGTRLTVL.

This rearrangement joins TRBV6-6 to TRBJ2-3; no firm D call. CDR1 is MNHNY and CDR2 is SVGAGI in the germline V gene (reference sequence). The CDR3 sequence is 13 residues long. V lost 2 bases to trimming and J lost 2 bases, with 5 bases between them. The DNA for the CDR3 is TGTGCCAGCAGTTACCCAAACACAGATACGCAGTATTTT. It specifies CASSYPNTDTQYF.

This clone was observed a few times. The chain employs TRBV4-1 and TRBJ1-1; D is perhaps TRBD1 (5 bases). The V and J ends lost 1 base and 3 bases respectively, with 15 bases between them. Germline-derived CDR1 and CDR2 are MGHRA and YSYEKL. CDR3 length: 16 amino acids. CDR3 amino acids: CASSQAPGLRDTEAFF. DNA of the CDR3: TGCGCCAGCAGCCAAGCGCCGGGGCTGAGGGACACTGAAGCTTTCTTT.

In this sample, this clone turned up a few times. The V call is TRBV4-1, the J call TRBJ2-7; no definite D call. In germline, CDR1 is MGHRA, CDR2 YSYEKL. Trimming took off 0 bases at V and 1 base at J, with 7 bases between the two ends. The CDR3 runs to 14 residues. CDR3: CASSQDPASYEQYF. As DNA, the CDR3 is TGCGCCAGCAGCCAAGATCCGGCGTCCTACGAGCAGTACTTC.

This chain connects TRBV2 to TRBJ1-4, with TRBD1 matching 9 bases. CDR1 is SNHLY and CDR2 is FYNNEI in the germline V gene. CDR3 length: 14 residues. V lost 6 bases to trimming and J lost 6 bases; unmatched junction nucleotides: 5. CDR3 in DNA: TGTGCCAGCAGAGGCGGGACAGGGTATGAAAAACTGTTTTTT. This sequence encodes CASRGGTGYEKLFF.

This chain links TRBV6-6 with TRBJ1-1; D not certain. The germline V gene has CDR1 MNHNY and CDR2 SVGAGI (reference sequence). The CDR3 contains 12 residues. Trimming pared 6 bases from V and 4 bases from J, leaving 9 bases between. The CDR3 DNA reads TGTGCCAGCAGCCCGCTCGGCACTGAAGCTTTCTTT. It codes for CASSPLGTEAFF.

The gene calls are TRBV24-1 and TRBJ2-1, with no clear D. The CDR3 has 13 amino acids. Trimming left V 3 bases short and J 9 bases short, with 11 bases between. Germline V gene lookup returns CDR1 KGHDR and CDR2 SFDVKD. CDR3 nucleotide sequence: TGTGCCACCAGTGATGGTCCTTCCGGTGAGCAGTTCTTC. Translating it yields CATSDGPSGEQFF.

The genes are TRBV5-6 and TRBJ2-2; 7 nucleotides align to TRBD1. V lost 2 bases to trimming and J lost 6 bases; unmatched junction nucleotides: 7. In germline, CDR1 is SGHDT, CDR2 YYEEEE. The CDR3 has 15 residues. CDR3 coding DNA: TGTGCCAGCAGCTTCGACAGGGTCCTATCCGGGGAGCTGTTTTTT. As protein: CASSFDRVLSGELFF. Full variable domain (missing parts from reference TRBV5-6 and TRBJ2-2): DAGVTQSPTHLIKTRGQQVTLRCSPKSGHDTVSWYQQALGQGPQFIFQYYEEEERQRGNFPDRFSGHQFPNYSSELNVNALLLGDSALYLCASSFDRVLSGELFFGEGSRLTVL.

The chain joins TRBV6-2 or TRBV6-3 to TRBJ1-5; D remains ambiguous. The CDR3 runs to 13 residues. CDR1 is MNHEY, CDR2 SVGEGT, per germline. The V gene lost 5 bases and the J gene lost 6 bases, with 11 bases spanning the gap. The CDR3 nucleotides are TGTGCCAGCAGTCTCGATTTTGGTCAGCCCCAGCATTTT. It translates to CASSLDFGQPQHF.

This clone has a handful of counts. J is TRBJ1-6 and V is TRBV5-6, with a weak D call TRBD1 (6 bases). Germline lookup yields CDR1 SGHDT and CDR2 YYEEEE. The ends were cut back, 1 base at V and 10 bases at J, with 12 bases in the middle. This CDR3 has 14 amino acids. The CDR3 loop is CASSLRGIESPLHF. CDR3 DNA: TGTGCCAGCAGCTTGAGGGGGATAGAGTCACCCCTCCACTTT.

This clone showed up just once. The rearrangement links TRBV5-1 to TRBJ1-5; a weak D match, TRBD1 (5 bases). Trimming shortened V by 1 base and J by 2 bases, and 10 bases separated the two germline ends. CDR1 and CDR2 (germline): SGHRS, YFSETQ. The CDR3 length is 15 residues. The chain's CDR3 is CASSLQGWGNQPQHF. The CDR3 DNA reads as TGCGCCAGCAGCTTGCAGGGATGGGGCAATCAGCCCCAGCATTTT.

The chain has TRBV7-9 and TRBJ2-1; TRBD2 matches at 10 bases. The CDR3 extends over 16 amino acids. The germline V gene encodes CDR1 SEHNR and CDR2 FQNEAQ (reference sequence). The V and J ends lost 1 base and 7 bases, in that order; junction bases with no gene match: 7. The CDR3 reads CASSLVRTSGVNEQFF. The CDR3 DNA is TGTGCCAGCAGCTTAGTCCGGACTAGCGGTGTGAATGAGCAGTTCTTC.

The chain employs TRBV3-1 (or the pseudogene TRBV3-2) and TRBJ2-2; TRBD2 matches at 8 bases. CDR3 length equals 15 residues. The J segment lost 0 bases and the V segment lost 6 bases, leaving 3 bases of the junction unmatched. The V gene's germline CDR1 is LGHDT and CDR2 YNNKEL (reference sequence). CDR3 residues: CASSPGGANTGELFF. In nucleotides, the CDR3 is TGTGCCAGCAGTCCGGGGGGGGCGAACACCGGGGAGCTGTTTTTT.

This sequence joins TRBV3-1 (or the pseudogene TRBV3-2) and TRBJ1-3; D call uncertain. Trimming took 7 bases from V and 4 from J, leaving 11 bases between them. Germline CDR1 reads LGHDT; CDR2 reads YNNKEL (reference sequence). The length of the CDR3 is 13 residues. In DNA form, the CDR3 reads TGTGCCAGCACTTCGCAGAGAGGAAACACCATATATTTT. It yields the protein CASTSQRGNTIYF.

This chain uses TRBV7-3 with TRBJ2-2; D not certain. The CDR3 spans 13 residues. Germline assignment: CDR1 SGHTA and CDR2 FQGTGA. The V end was cut by 3 bases, the J end by 7 bases, with 9 bases between. The DNA of the CDR3 is TGTGCCAGCAGCTTGTCGGTCGACGGGGAGCTGTTTTTT. It yields the protein CASSLSVDGELFF.

V is TRBV4-3 and J is TRBJ1-3; D is unresolved. CDR3 size: 13 residues. The germline V gene encodes CDR1 LGHNA and CDR2 YSLEER. The ends were cut back, 1 base at V and 3 bases at J, with 4 bases in the middle. In DNA, the CDR3 is TGCGCCAGCAGCCAAGGGATTGGAAACACCATATATTTT. Translating gives CASSQGIGNTIYF.

This chain joins TRBV10-2 and TRBJ2-7, with D possibly TRBD2 on 6 matching bases. CDR3 length: 14 residues. V dropped 6 bases and J dropped 2 bases, with 14 bases sitting between them. Germline V CDR1 and CDR2: WSHSY, SAAADI. The CDR3 protein is CASRWGETPYEQYF. DNA of the CDR3: TGCGCCAGCAGGTGGGGGGAAACCCCCTACGAGCAGTACTTC.

This chain connects TRBV3-1 (or the pseudogene TRBV3-2) to TRBJ1-2; D is perhaps TRBD1 (6 bases). Trimming removed 2 bases at V and 2 bases at J, with 24 bases between. Germline assignment: CDR1 LGHDT and CDR2 YNNKEL (reference sequence). The CDR3 has 19 amino acids. CDR3 sequence reads: CASSQLSRRQAPTNYGYTF. DNA of the CDR3: TGTGCCAGCAGCCAATTGAGTCGGAGACAGGCCCCGACAAACTATGGCTACACCTTC.

This rearrangement joins TRBV12-3 or TRBV12-4 to TRBJ1-4; D remains unclear. The CDR3 has 13 residues. Trimming took off 6 bases at V and 2 bases at J, with 7 bases between the two ends. CDR3 sequence: CASRRFTNEKLFF. Here the CDR3 DNA reads TGTGCCAGCAGACGATTCACTAATGAAAAACTGTTTTTT.

The chain links TRBV6-5 to TRBJ1-1; the D gene is possibly TRBD1 (5 bases). The CDR3 is made up of 13 amino acids. V lost 6 bases and J 5 bases, leaving 13 bases between the germline ends. Looked up from germline, CDR1 is MNHEY and CDR2 is SVGAGI. CDR3 in amino acids: CASRHGGDTEAFF. DNA of the CDR3: TGTGCCAGCAGGCACGGGGGGGATACTGAAGCTTTCTTT.

The V gene is TRBV5-1, the J gene TRBJ2-5, with 9 bases identical to TRBD2. The CDR3 extends over 16 amino acids. Germline V gives CDR1 SGHRS, CDR2 YFSETQ. With V trimmed by 0 bases and J by 0 bases, 3 bases remained unmatched. The CDR3 sequence: CASSLALAGDQETQYF. Written as DNA, the CDR3 is TGCGCCAGCAGCTTGGCCTTAGCGGGGGACCAAGAGACCCAGTACTTC.

The sample holds a few counts of this clone. This rearrangement joins TRBV3-1 (or the pseudogene TRBV3-2) to TRBJ2-1; D is perhaps TRBD2 (7 bases). The germline V gene has CDR1 LGHDT and CDR2 YNNKEL (reference sequence). V was clipped by 0 bases and J by 4 bases, with 10 bases between them. The CDR3 is 15 residues long. Here the CDR3 DNA reads TGTGCCAGCAGCCAAGAGGCGGGGGCTTACAATGAGCAGTTCTTC. It encodes CASSQEAGAYNEQFF.

The J gene is TRBJ1-3, the V gene TRBV28, with a tentative D call TRBD1 (5 bases). Per germline, CDR1 MDHEN and CDR2 SYDVKM. The CDR3 has 16 amino acids. V was shortened by 1 base and J by 3 bases, with 13 bases between the two germline ends. CDR3 sequence: CASSLSVGVGGNTIYF. In DNA form, the CDR3 reads TGTGCCAGCAGTTTATCCGTGGGGGTTGGTGGAAACACCATATATTTT. Filled out from reference TRBV28 and TRBJ1-3, the complete variable domain reads DVKVTQSSRYLVKRTGEKVFLECVQDMDHENMFWYRQDPGLGLRLIYFSYDVKMKEKGDIPEGYSVSREKKERFSLILESASTNQTSMYLCASSLSVGVGGNTIYFGEGSWLTVV.

V is TRBV4-3 and J is TRBJ1-6; D gene unclear. The CDR3 covers 13 residues. Between the trimmed V and J ends, which lost 1 base and 8 bases, there was a span of 6 bases. Germline lookup yields CDR1 LGHNA and CDR2 YSLEER. The CDR3 DNA sequence: TGCGCCAGCAGCCAAGCGGTTTATTCACCCCTCCACTTT. It codes for CASSQAVYSPLHF.

The chain couples TRBV7-2 to TRBJ1-1, with D unclear. There are 13 residues in the CDR3. Germline assignment: CDR1 SGHTA and CDR2 FQGNSA. The ends were cut back, 3 bases at V and 1 base at J, with 6 bases in the middle. CDR3 protein: CASSFGRNTEAFF. CDR3 bases: TGTGCCAGCAGCTTCGGGCGGAACACTGAAGCTTTCTTT.

The chain employs TRBV2 and TRBJ2-3; the match to TRBD2 covers 13 bases. Trimming at V came to 6 bases and at J to 4 bases, leaving 4 bases not matched to a gene. Germline V gives CDR1 SNHLY, CDR2 FYNNEI. This CDR3 spans 15 amino acids. The CDR3 DNA reads as TGTGCCAGCAGATGGACTAGCGGGGGCTCAGATACGCAGTATTTT. It specifies CASRWTSGGSDTQYF.